One sample yielded the 23 T cell receptor beta chains listed below, sequenced in a study of siplizumab effects on memory and regulatory T cells. Repertoires were generated with immunoSEQ multiplex PCR, while TCRdb's copy carries only in-frame clones and drops some. The sample holds approximately 20,000 clones, approximately 44% seen once. Coculture of the mixed lymphocyte reaction cells took place at 37 degrees C and lasted approximately six days. These receptors have no identified antigens. Specimen: CFSE-low (dividing) CD4+ T cells sorted from an allogeneic mixed lymphocyte reaction. These receptors came from a human donor in good health; the cells came from an allogeneic mixed lymphocyte reaction. Some clones in this sample may be carry-over from other donors' samples.

The rearrangement uses TRBV6-6 and TRBJ1-1; maybe TRBD1 (5 bases). This CDR3 region has 15 residues. Germline V gene data show CDR1 as MNHNY and CDR2 as SVGAGI (reference sequence). The V gene lost 7 bases and the J gene lost 0 bases, with 15 bases spanning the gap. The CDR3 DNA follows: TGTGCCAGCATAGACGGGGGGGGGATGAACACTGAAGCTTTCTTT. This encodes CASIDGGGMNTEAFF.

This clone was recorded a few times. The chain carries TRBV5-1 and TRBJ2-1; 8 bases are shared with TRBD2. The ends lost 2 bases at V and 4 bases at J; junction bases unmatched: 5. CDR3 length: 15 residues. CDR1 and CDR2 from the germline V gene are SGHRS and YFSETQ. The CDR3 sequence: CASSFTSGYYNEQFF. The CDR3 DNA reads as TGCGCCAGCAGCTTTACTAGCGGTTATTACAATGAGCAGTTCTTC. The whole variable domain, filled in from reference TRBV5-1 and TRBJ2-1, reads KAGVTQTPRYLIKTRGQQVTLSCSPISGHRSVSWYQQTPGQGLQFLFEYFSETQRNKGNFPGRFSGRQFSNSRSEMNVSTLELGDSALYLCASSFTSGYYNEQFFGPGTRLTVL.

This clone is categorized as medium-sized. The germline gene is not matched at one end of the junction; a read error may be the cause. The chain uses TRBV11-2 and TRBJ2-5; unclear D gene. The CDR3 has 14 amino acids. CDR1 SGHAT and CDR2 FQNNGV come from the germline V gene. CDR3 nucleotide sequence: TGTGCCAGCAGCTTAGATCTTGGGGTCGGAGCGCGCAACTTC. Protein product: CASSLDLGVGARNF.

This clone was counted between two and nine times. This chain uses TRBV19 with TRBJ1-3; no clear D. The ends were cut back, 6 bases at V and 0 bases at J, with 15 bases in the middle. Germline-derived CDR1 and CDR2 are LNHDA and SQIVND (reference sequence). The CDR3 has 16 residues. In DNA form, the CDR3 reads TGTGCCAGTAGCCCGTCCGGGCAGAGCTCTGGAAACACCATATATTTT. Its protein product is CASSPSGQSSGNTIYF.

J is TRBJ2-3 and V is TRBV7-6; TRBD1 or TRBD2 may be the D gene (5 bases each). V was cut by 2 bases and J by 6 bases, with 18 bases left in between. Germline-derived CDR1 and CDR2 are SGHVS and FNYEAQ. This CDR3 has 16 residues. The CDR3 loop reads CASSLLRGVLGDTQYF. The CDR3 DNA is TGTGCCAGCAGCTTATTGAGGGGCGTACTTGGGGATACGCAGTATTTT.

The CDR3 sequence: CASKLWAGDQPQHF. The CDR3, as DNA: TGTGCCAGTAAGTTGTGGGCGGGAGATCAGCCCCAGCATTTT. The rearrangement uses TRBV19 and TRBJ1-5; D is uncertain. V was cut by 7 bases and J by 5 bases, with 15 bases left in between. This CDR3 contains 14 residues. CDR1 and CDR2 (germline): LNHDA, SQIVND (reference sequence).

V is TRBV7-8 and J is TRBJ2-2; D remains ambiguous. Germline values: CDR1 SGHVS, CDR2 FQNEAQ. CDR3 size: 15 residues. Trimming took 1 base from V and 5 from J, leaving 11 bases between them. CDR3 DNA: TGTGCCAGCAGCTTAGATCAGAAAGGAACCGGGGAGCTGTTTTTT. Its protein is CASSLDQKGTGELFF. The full variable domain, with the rest looked up from reference TRBV7-8 and TRBJ2-2, is GAGVSQSPRYKVAKRGQDVALRCDPISGHVSLFWYQQALGQGPEFLTYFQNEAQLDKSGLPSDRFFAERPEGSVSTLKIQRTQQEDSAVYLCASSLDQKGTGELFFGEGSRLTVL.

V is TRBV4-1 and J is TRBJ2-1, with D hard to call. The germline V gene has CDR1 MGHRA and CDR2 YSYEKL. The CDR3 totals 11 residues. V lost 3 bases and J lost 3, with 0 bases in between. The CDR3 is CASSHYNEQFF. Written as DNA, the CDR3 is TGCGCCAGCAGCCACTACAATGAGCAGTTCTTC.

The genes are TRBV5-4 and TRBJ2-7, with 10 bases aligning to TRBD1. The CDR3 runs to 16 residues. CDR1 and CDR2 from the germline V gene are SGHNT and YYREEE (reference sequence). Germline trimming cut 3 bases from V and 3 bases from J; bases unmatched to any gene: 9. CDR3 amino acids: CASSSLGTGALYEQYF. The CDR3 DNA reads as TGTGCCAGCAGCTCTCTGGGGACAGGGGCCCTCTACGAGCAGTACTTC.

By sample share, this clone is medium-sized (0.01 to 0.1%). V gene TRBV25-1 combines with J gene TRBJ2-1; D is perhaps TRBD2 (5 bases). V lost 8 bases and J 9 bases, leaving 11 bases between the germline ends. CDR1 MGHDK and CDR2 SYGVNS come from the germline V gene. CDR3 length: 11 residues. CDR3 DNA sequence: TGTGCCAGCCTGGGCGGGCTTGAGCAGTTCTTC. Translation: CASLGGLEQFF. The full variable domain, with the rest looked up from reference TRBV25-1 and TRBJ2-1, is EADIYQTPRYLVIGTGKKITLECSQTMGHDKMYWYQQDPGMELHLIHYSYGVNSTEKGDLSSESTVSRIRTEHFPLTLESARPSHTSQYLCASLGGLEQFFGPGTRLTVL.

This clone occurred a few times. The chain recombines TRBV29-1 with TRBJ2-5, with TRBD2 matching 8 bases. The CDR3 consists of 13 residues. Per germline, CDR1 SQVTM and CDR2 ANQGSEA. Trimming took 4 bases from V and 4 from J; bases not matched to a gene: 5. The CDR3 region is CSVGGLAGETQYF. CDR3 DNA sequence: TGCAGCGTTGGCGGGCTAGCGGGAGAGACCCAGTACTTC.

The chain links TRBV7-8 to TRBJ1-4; 7 nucleotides match TRBD1. The CDR3 consists of 17 residues. Germline CDR1 and CDR2: SGHVS and FQNEAQ. With 4 bases clipped from V and 5 bases from J, the junction kept 13 bases outside the gene matches. The CDR3 sequence: CASSSDRVAFRNEKLFF. CDR3 in DNA: TGTGCCAGCAGCTCAGACAGGGTGGCGTTCCGAAATGAAAAACTGTTTTTT.

This CDR3 reads CASSQGANYEQYF. The CDR3 nucleotides are TGTGCCAGCAGTCAAGGGGCTAACTACGAGCAGTACTTC. This chain links TRBV28 with TRBJ2-7; D may be TRBD1 (5 bases). The CDR3 is 13 amino acids. V dropped 5 bases and J dropped 3 bases, with 11 bases sitting between them. From germline, CDR1 is MDHEN and CDR2 SYDVKM.

This clone has only a few counts. The J gene is TRBJ2-1, the V gene TRBV6-6; TRBD2 matches 10 bases. Unmatched junction bases numbered 4, after V lost 7 bases and J lost 4 bases. The CDR3 spans 14 residues. The germline V gene has CDR1 MNHNY and CDR2 SVGAGI (reference sequence). The CDR3 nucleotides are TGTGCCAGCAACGGACTAGCGGTTTACAATGAGCAGTTCTTC. The encoded protein is CASNGLAVYNEQFF.

The rearrangement uses TRBV11-2 and TRBJ2-1; D is unclear. The germline gives CDR1 SGHAT, CDR2 FQNNGV. The germline V and J ends were trimmed by 8 bases and 7 bases, with 9 bases remaining between them. The CDR3 runs 11 residues. The CDR3 sequence: CASRVRNEQFF. As DNA, the CDR3 is TGTGCCAGCCGCGTTCGTAATGAGCAGTTCTTC.

The V call is TRBV27, the J call TRBJ2-1; no definite D call. Trimming shortened V by 4 bases and J by 2 bases, and 9 bases separated the two germline ends. Germline V gene sequence: CDR1 MNHEY, CDR2 SMNVEV (reference sequence). The CDR3 extends over 14 amino acids. CDR3 sequence reads: CASSWAGPYNEQFF. CDR3 in DNA: TGTGCCAGCAGTTGGGCCGGGCCCTACAATGAGCAGTTCTTC.

This clone ranks as medium-sized (0.01 to 0.1%). V and J are TRBV7-9 and TRBJ2-2; D not certain. CDR1 SEHNR and CDR2 FQNEAQ come from the germline V gene (reference sequence). V lost 2 bases to trimming and J lost 10 bases, with 17 bases between them. The CDR3 is made up of 15 amino acids. The CDR3 spells CASSLIFLLPSELFF. The CDR3 DNA sequence: TGTGCCAGCAGCTTAATTTTCTTACTCCCGTCGGAGCTGTTTTTT.

This clone was seen a few times. CDR3 region: CASSLVGAGANVLTF. For the CDR3, the DNA is TGCGCCAGCAGCTTGGTAGGGGCTGGGGCCAACGTCCTGACTTTC. The chain couples TRBV5-1 to TRBJ2-6, with a weak D call TRBD1 (5 bases). Germline values: CDR1 SGHRS, CDR2 YFSETQ. This CDR3 region has 15 residues. V was trimmed by 0 bases and J by 2 bases, leaving 6 bases between them.

This clone was counted many times. The chain combines TRBV5-5 with TRBJ1-3, with no clear D. The length of the CDR3 is 12 residues. Germline V CDR1 and CDR2: SGHKS, YYEKEE (reference sequence). Deletions cut 4 bases from V and 4 bases from J, with 6 bases between. CDR3 amino acids: CASSQIGNTIYF. The CDR3 DNA reads TGTGCCAGCAGCCAGATAGGAAACACCATATATTTT.

The chain combines TRBV19 with TRBJ2-2, with D possibly being TRBD2 (6 bases). The CDR3 totals 15 residues. The V end lost 3 bases, the J end lost 4 bases, and 12 bases lay between the germline ends. CDR1 and CDR2 from the germline V gene are LNHDA and SQIVND (reference sequence). CDR3 coding DNA: TGTGCCAGTAGTATCGCGGGGTTGCTCACCGGGGAGCTGTTTTTT. This translates into CASSIAGLLTGELFF.

Only a few counts were recorded for this clone. J is TRBJ2-1 and V is TRBV6-5; D might be TRBD1 (6 bases). Between the trimmed V and J ends, which lost 3 bases and 6 bases, there was a span of 12 bases. The CDR3 contains 14 residues. Germline assignment: CDR1 MNHEY and CDR2 SVGAGI. The CDR3 sequence is CASSYETGSNEQFF. In nucleotides, the CDR3 is TGTGCCAGCAGTTATGAGACAGGCAGCAATGAGCAGTTCTTC.

V is TRBV11-2 and J is TRBJ2-5; 8 bases are a match to TRBD1. The end of the DNA aligns better with TRBJ2-7, so the J call may be wrong. The CDR3 consists of 14 residues. In germline, CDR1 is SGHAT, CDR2 FQNNGV. DNA of the CDR3: TGTGCCAGCAGCTTAGGACGGACAGGGTACGAGCAGTACTTC. It is translated as CASSLGRTGYEQYF.

This clone was observed once. The chain is built from TRBV10-2 and TRBJ1-1; maybe TRBD1 (6 bases). The CDR3 totals 14 residues. In germline, CDR1 is WSHSY, CDR2 SAAADI. V lost 2 bases and J 0 bases, leaving 7 bases between the germline ends. This CDR3 is CASSEQGMNTEAFF. The CDR3 DNA reads as TGCGCCAGCAGTGAGCAGGGGATGAACACTGAAGCTTTCTTT.